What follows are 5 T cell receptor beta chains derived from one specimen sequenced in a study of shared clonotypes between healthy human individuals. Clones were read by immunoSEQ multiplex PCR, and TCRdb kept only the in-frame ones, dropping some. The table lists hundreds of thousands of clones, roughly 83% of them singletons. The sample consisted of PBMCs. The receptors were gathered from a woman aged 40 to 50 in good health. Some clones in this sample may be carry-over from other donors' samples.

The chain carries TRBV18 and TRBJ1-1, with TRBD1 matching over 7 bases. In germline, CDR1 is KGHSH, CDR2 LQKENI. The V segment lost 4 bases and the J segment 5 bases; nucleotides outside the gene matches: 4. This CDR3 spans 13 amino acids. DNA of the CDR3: TGTGCCAGCTCACAGGGGGCCGGGACTGAAGCTTTCTTT. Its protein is CASSQGAGTEAFF.

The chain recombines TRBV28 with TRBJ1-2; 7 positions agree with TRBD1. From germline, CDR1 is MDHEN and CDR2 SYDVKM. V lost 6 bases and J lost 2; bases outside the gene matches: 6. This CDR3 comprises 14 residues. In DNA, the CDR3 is TGTGCCAGCAGAACCTGGGACAGCAACTATGGCTACACCTTC. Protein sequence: CASRTWDSNYGYTF.

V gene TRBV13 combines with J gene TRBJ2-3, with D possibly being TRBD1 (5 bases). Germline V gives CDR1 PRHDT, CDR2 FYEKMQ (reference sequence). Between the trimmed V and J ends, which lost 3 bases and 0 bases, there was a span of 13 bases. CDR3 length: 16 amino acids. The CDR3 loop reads CASSFGHYPSTDTQYF. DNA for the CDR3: TGTGCCAGCAGCTTCGGACACTACCCTAGCACAGATACGCAGTATTTT. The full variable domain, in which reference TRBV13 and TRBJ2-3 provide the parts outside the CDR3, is AAGVIQSPRHLIKEKRETATLKCYPIPRHDTVYWYQQGPGQDPQFLISFYEKMQSDKGSIPDRFSAQQFSDYHSELNMSSLELGDSALYFCASSFGHYPSTDTQYFGPGTRLTVL.

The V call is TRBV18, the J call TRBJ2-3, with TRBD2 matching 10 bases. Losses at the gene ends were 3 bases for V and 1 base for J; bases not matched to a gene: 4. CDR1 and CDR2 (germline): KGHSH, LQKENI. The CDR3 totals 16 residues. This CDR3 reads CASSPAGTSGTDTQYF. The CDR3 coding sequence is TGTGCCAGCTCACCCGCCGGGACTAGCGGCACAGATACGCAGTATTTT.

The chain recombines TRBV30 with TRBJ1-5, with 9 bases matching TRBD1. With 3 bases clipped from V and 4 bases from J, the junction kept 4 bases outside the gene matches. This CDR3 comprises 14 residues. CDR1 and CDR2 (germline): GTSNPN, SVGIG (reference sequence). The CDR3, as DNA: TGTGCCTGGAGAGACAGGGGGGTAAATCAGCCCCAGCATTTT. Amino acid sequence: CAWRDRGVNQPQHF.